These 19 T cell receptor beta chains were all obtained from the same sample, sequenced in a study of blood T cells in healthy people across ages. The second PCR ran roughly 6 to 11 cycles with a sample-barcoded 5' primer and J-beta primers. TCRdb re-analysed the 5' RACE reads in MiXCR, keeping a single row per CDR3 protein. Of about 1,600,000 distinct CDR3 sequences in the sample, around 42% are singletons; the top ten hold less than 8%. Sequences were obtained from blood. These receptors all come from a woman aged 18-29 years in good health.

The CDR3, as DNA: TGTGCCAGCAAACGGACGTTCGGTGGCGAGCAGTACTTC. This translates into CASKRTFGGEQYF. The genes are TRBV12-3 or TRBV12-4 and TRBJ2-7; no firm D call. CDR3 length: 13 amino acids. Trimming removed 7 bases at V and 6 bases at J, with 16 bases between.

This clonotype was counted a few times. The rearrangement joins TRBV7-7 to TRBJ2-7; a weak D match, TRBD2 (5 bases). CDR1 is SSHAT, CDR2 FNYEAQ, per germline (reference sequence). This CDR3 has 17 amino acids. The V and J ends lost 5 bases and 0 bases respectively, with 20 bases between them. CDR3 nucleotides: TGTGCCAGCAGCCCCCCTATTTGGGTAGCGTCCTCCTACGAGCAGTACTTC. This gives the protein CASSPPIWVASSYEQYF.

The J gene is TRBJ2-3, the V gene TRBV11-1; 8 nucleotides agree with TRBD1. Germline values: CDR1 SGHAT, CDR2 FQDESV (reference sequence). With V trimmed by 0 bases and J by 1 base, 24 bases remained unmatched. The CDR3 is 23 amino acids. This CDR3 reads CASSLAWGLGTGATALRTDTQYF. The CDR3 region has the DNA TGTGCCAGCAGCTTAGCGTGGGGATTGGGGACAGGAGCCACTGCCCTTCGCACAGATACGCAGTATTTT.

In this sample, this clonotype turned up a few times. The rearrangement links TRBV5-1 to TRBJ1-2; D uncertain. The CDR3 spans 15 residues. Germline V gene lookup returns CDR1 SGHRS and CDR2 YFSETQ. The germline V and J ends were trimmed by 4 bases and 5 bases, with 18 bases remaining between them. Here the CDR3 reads CASSPALGPTYGYTF. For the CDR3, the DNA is TGCGCCAGCAGCCCCGCTCTAGGGCCCACTTATGGCTACACCTTC.

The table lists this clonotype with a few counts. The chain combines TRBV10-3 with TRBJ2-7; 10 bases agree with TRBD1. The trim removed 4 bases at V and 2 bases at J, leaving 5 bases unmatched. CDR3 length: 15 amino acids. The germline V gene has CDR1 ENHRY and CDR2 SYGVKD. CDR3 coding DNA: TGTGCCATCAGTGGGCCGGGACAGGGGACCTACGAGCAGTACTTC. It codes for CAISGPGQGTYEQYF.

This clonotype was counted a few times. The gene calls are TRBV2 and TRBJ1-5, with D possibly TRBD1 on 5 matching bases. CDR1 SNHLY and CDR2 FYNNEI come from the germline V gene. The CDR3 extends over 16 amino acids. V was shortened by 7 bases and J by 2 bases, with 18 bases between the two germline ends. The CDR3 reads CASNQGWVEGNQPQHF. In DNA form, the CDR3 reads TGTGCCAGCAATCAGGGTTGGGTTGAGGGCAATCAGCCCCAGCATTTT.

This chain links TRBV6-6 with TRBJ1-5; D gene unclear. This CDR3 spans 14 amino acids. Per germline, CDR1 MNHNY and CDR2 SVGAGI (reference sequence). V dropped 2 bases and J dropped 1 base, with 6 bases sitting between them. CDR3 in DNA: TGTGCCAGCAGTTACGACCAGAGCAATCAGCCCCAGCATTTT. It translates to CASSYDQSNQPQHF.

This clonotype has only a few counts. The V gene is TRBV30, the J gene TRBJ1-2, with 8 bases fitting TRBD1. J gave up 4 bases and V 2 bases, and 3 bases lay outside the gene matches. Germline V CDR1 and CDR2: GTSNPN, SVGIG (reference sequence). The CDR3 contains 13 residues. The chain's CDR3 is CAWSPGTGYGYTF. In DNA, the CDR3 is TGTGCCTGGAGTCCAGGGACAGGCTATGGCTACACCTTC.

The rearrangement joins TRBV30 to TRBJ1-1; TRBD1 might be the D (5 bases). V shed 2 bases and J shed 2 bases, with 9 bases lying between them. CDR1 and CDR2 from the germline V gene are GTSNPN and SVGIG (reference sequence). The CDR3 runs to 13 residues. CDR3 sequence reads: CAWSFGANTEAFF. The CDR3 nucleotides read TGTGCCTGGAGTTTTGGGGCTAACACTGAAGCTTTCTTT.

CDR3 amino acids: CSASIGVPGGHTDTQYF. CDR3 in DNA: TGCAGTGCTAGCATCGGTGTTCCCGGGGGGCACACAGATACGCAGTATTTT. J is TRBJ2-3 and V is TRBV20-1; D may be TRBD2 (7 bases). CDR3 length: 17 residues. V lost 3 bases, J lost 2 bases, and 21 bases lay in between. In germline, CDR1 is DFQATT, CDR2 SNEGSKA (reference sequence).

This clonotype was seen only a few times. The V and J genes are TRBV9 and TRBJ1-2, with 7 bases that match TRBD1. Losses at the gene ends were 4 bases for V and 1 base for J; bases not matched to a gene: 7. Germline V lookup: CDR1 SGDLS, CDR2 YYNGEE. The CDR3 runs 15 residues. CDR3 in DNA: TGTGCCAGCAGCTCAGGGGGACTCAATAACTATGGCTACACCTTC. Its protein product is CASSSGGLNNYGYTF.

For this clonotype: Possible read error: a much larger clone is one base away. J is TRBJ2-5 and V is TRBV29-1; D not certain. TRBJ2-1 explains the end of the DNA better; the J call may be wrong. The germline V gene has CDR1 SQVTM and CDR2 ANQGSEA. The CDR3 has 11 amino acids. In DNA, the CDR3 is TGCAGCGCTTTAAACGGAGAGACCCAGTTCTTC. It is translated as CSALNGETQFF.

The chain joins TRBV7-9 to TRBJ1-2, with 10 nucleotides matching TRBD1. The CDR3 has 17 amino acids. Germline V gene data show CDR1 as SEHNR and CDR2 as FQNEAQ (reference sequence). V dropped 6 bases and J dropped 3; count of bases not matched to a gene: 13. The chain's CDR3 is CASSFRVTGGRDYGYTF. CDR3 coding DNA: TGTGCCAGCAGTTTTAGAGTGACAGGGGGCAGGGACTATGGCTACACCTTC.

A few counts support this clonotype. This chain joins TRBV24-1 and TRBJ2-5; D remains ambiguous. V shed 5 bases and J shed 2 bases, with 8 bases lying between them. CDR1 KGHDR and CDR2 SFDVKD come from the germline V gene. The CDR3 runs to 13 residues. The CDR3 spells CATSGVGQETQYF. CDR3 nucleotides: TGTGCCACCAGTGGCGTTGGGCAAGAGACCCAGTACTTC.

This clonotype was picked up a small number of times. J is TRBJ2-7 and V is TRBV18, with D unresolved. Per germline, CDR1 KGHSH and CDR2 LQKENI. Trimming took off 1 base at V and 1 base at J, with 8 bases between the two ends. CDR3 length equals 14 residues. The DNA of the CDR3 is TGTGCCAGCTCACCACTGGAGAATTCCTACGAGCAGTACTTC. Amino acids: CASSPLENSYEQYF.

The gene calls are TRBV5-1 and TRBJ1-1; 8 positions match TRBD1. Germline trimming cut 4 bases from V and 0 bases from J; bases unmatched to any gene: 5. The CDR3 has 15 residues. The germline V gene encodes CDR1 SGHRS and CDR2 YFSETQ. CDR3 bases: TGCGCCAGCAGCAGCAGACAGGGGTTGAACACTGAAGCTTTCTTT. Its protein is CASSSRQGLNTEAFF. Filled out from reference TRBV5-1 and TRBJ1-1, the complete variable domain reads KAGVTQTPRYLIKTRGQQVTLSCSPISGHRSVSWYQQTPGQGLQFLFEYFSETQRNKGNFPGRFSGRQFSNSRSEMNVSTLELGDSALYLCASSSRQGLNTEAFFGQGTRLTVV.

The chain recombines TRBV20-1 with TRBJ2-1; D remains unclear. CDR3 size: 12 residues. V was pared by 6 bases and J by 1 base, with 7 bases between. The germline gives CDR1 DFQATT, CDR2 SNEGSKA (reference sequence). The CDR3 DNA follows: TGCAGTGCCCCCCCGTCCTACAATGAGCAGTTCTTC. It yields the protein CSAPPSYNEQFF.

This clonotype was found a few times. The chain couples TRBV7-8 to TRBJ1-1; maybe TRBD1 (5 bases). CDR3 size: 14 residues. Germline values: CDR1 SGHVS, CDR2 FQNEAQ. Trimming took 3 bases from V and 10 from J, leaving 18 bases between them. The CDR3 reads CASSFLSTRDPAFF. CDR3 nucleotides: TGTGCCAGCAGCTTCCTATCGACCCGGGACCCAGCTTTCTTT.

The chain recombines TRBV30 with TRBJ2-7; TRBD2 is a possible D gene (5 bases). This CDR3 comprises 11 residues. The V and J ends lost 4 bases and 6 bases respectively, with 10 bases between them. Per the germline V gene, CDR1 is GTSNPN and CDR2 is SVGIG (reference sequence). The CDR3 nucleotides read TGTGCCTGGAAAACTAGAGGCGAGCAGTACTTC. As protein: CAWKTRGEQYF. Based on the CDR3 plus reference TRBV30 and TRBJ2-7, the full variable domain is SQTIHQWPATLVQPVGSPLSLECTVEGTSNPNLYWYRQAAGRGLQLLFYSVGIGQISSEVPQNLSASRPQDRQFILSSKKLLLSDSGFYLCAWKTRGEQYFGPGTRLTVT.